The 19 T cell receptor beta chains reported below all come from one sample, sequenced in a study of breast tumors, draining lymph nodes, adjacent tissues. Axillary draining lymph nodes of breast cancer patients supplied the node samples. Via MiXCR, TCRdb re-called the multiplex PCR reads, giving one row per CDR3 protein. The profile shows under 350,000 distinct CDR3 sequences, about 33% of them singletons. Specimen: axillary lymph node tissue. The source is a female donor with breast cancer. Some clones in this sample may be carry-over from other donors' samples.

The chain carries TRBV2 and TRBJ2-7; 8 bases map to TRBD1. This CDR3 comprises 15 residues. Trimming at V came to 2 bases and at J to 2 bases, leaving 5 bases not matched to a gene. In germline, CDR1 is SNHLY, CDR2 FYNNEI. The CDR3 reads CASSEPAGGTYEQYF. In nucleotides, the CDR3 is TGTGCCAGCAGTGAACCGGCAGGGGGCACCTACGAGCAGTACTTC.

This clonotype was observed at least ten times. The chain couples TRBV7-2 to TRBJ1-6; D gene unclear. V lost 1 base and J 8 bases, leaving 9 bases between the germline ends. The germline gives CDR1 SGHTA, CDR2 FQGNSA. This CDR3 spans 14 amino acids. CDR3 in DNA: TGTGCCAGCAGCTTAGGGGTGGGAGATTCACCCCTCCACTTT. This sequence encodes CASSLGVGDSPLHF.

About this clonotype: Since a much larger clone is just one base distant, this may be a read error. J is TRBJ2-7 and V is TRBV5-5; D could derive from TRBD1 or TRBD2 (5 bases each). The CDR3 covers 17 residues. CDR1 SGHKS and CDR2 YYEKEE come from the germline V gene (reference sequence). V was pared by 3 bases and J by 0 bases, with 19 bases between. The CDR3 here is CASSSPAGALTSYEQYF. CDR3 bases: TGTGCCAGCAGCTCACCCGCCGGGGCCCTTACCTCCTACGAGCAGTACTTC.

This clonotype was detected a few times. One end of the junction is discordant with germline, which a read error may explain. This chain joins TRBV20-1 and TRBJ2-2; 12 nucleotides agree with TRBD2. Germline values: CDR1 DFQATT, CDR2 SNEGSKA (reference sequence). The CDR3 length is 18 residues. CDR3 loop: CSAGELRLAGVSTGELFF. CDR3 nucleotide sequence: TGCAGTGCTGGAGAGTTGCGACTAGCGGGAGTGAGCACCGGGGAGCTGTTTTTT.

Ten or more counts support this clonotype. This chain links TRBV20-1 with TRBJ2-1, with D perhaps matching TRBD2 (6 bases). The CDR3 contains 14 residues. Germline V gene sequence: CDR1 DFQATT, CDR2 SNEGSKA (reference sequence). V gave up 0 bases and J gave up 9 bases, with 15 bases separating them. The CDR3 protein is CSAREWRRDGEQFF. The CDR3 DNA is TGCAGTGCTAGAGAGTGGAGGCGGGACGGTGAGCAGTTCTTC.

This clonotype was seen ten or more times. The CDR3, as DNA: TGTGCTAGTGGTTTGGTAATTTCGGCTAGCGCAGATACGCAGTATTTT. Translated, it gives CASGLVISASADTQYF. The rearrangement uses TRBV12-5 and TRBJ2-3; tentatively, D is TRBD2 (6 bases). The CDR3 is 16 amino acids. Looked up from germline, CDR1 is LGHNT and CDR2 is FRNRAP. V was trimmed by 0 bases and J by 4 bases, leaving 14 bases between them.

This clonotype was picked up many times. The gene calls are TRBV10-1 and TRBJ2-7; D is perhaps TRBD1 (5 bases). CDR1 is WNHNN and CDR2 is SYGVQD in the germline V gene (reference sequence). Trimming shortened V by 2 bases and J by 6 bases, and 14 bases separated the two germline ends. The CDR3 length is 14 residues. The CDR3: CASSETRGPFEQYF. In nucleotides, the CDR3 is TGCGCCAGCAGTGAGACAAGGGGCCCATTCGAGCAGTACTTC.

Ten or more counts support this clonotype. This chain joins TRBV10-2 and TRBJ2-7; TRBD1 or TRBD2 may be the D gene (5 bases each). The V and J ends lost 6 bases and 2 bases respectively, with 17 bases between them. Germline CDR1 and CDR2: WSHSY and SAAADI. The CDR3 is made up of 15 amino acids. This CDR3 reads CASSQRWDGPYEQYF. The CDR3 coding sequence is TGCGCCAGCAGCCAAAGATGGGACGGACCCTACGAGCAGTACTTC.

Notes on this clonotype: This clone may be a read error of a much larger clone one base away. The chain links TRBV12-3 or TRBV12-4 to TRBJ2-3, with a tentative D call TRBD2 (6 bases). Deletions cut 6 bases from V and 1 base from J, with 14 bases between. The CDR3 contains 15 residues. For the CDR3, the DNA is TGTGCCAGCAGCCACCTATCTAGCGGCACAGATACGCAGTATTTT. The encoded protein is CASSHLSSGTDTQYF.

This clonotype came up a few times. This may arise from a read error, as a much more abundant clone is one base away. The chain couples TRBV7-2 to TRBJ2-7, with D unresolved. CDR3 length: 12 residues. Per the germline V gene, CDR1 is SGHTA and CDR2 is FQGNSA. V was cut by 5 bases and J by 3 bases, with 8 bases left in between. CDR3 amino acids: CASSPANYEQYF. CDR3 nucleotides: TGTGCCAGCAGCCCAGCGAACTACGAGCAGTACTTC.

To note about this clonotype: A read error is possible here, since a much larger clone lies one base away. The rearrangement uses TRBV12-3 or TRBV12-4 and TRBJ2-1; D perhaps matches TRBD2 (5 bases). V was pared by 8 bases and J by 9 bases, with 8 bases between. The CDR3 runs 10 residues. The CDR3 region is CASRGVEQFF. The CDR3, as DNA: TGTGCCAGCCGGGGAGTTGAGCAGTTCTTC.

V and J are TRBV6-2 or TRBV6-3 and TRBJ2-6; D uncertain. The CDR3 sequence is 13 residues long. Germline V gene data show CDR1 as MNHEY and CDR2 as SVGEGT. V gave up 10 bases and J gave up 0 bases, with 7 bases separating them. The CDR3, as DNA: TGTGCCACTCGGCGCTCTGGGGCCAACGTCCTGACTTTC. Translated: CATRRSGANVLTF.

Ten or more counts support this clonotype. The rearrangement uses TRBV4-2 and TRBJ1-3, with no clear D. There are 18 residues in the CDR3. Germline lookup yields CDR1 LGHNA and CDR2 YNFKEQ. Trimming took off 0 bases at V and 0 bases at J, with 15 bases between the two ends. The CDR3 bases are TGTGCCAGCAGCCAAGATCAAGGTCCGTATTACTCTGGAAACACCATATATTTT. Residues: CASSQDQGPYYSGNTIYF.

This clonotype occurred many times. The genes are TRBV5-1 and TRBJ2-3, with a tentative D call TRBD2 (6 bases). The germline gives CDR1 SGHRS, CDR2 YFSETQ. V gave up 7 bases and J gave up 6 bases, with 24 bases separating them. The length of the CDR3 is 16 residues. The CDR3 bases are TGCGCCAGCGGCCTGACTAGTCAGATATTTAGCGATACGCAGTATTTT. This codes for CASGLTSQIFSDTQYF.

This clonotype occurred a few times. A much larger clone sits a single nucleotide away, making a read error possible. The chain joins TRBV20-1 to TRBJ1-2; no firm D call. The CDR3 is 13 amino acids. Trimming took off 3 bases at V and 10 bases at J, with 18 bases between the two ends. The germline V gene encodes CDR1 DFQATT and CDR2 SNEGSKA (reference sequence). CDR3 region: CSASDDGPDAYTF. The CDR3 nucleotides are TGCAGTGCTAGCGACGACGGTCCAGATGCCTACACCTTC.

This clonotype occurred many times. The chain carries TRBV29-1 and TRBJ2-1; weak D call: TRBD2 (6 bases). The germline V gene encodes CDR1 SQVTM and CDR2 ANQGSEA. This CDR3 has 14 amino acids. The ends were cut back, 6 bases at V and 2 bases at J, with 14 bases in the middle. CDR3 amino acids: CSVRDVATYNEQFF. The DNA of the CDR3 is TGCAGCGTGCGGGACGTAGCGACCTACAATGAGCAGTTCTTC.

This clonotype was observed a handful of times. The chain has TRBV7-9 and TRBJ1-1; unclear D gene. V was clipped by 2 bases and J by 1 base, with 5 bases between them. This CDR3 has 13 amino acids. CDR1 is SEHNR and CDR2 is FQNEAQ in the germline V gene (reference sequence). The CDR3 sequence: CASSLNQNTEAFF. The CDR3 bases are TGTGCCAGCAGCTTAAACCAGAACACTGAAGCTTTCTTT.

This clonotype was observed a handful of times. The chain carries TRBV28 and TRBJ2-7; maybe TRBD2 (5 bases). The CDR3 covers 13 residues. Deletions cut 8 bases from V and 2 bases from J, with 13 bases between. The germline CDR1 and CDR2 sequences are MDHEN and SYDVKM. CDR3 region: CASLGLAPYEQYF. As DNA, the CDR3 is TGTGCCAGCCTTGGGCTAGCCCCCTACGAGCAGTACTTC.

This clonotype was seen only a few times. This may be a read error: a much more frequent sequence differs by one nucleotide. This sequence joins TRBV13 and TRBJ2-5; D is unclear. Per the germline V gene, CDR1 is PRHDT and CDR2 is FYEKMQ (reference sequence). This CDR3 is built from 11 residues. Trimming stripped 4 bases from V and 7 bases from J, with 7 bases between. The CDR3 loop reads CASSYPRTQYF. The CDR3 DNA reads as TGTGCCAGCAGCTACCCACGGACCCAGTACTTC.